A single sample gave rise to the 12 T cell receptor beta chains below, sequenced in a study of T cells in Graves' hyperthyroidism and ophthalmopathy. RNA transcripts provided the source from which TCR beta CDR3 regions were amplified. When the TCR CDR3 underwent first-round RT-PCR, the HTBI primer set was used. TCRdb recomputed calls from the multiplex PCR reads with MiXCR, one row per CDR3 protein. The data show 130,000 or so distinct CDR3 sequences, approximately 20% seen once. The sample was blood. Every receptor here comes from a woman in her 50s with Graves' hyperthyroidism that later progressed to Graves' ophthalmopathy.

The rearrangement joins TRBV14 to TRBJ2-1; 12 bases map to TRBD2. CDR1 SGHDN and CDR2 FVKESK come from the germline V gene. CDR3 length: 19 residues. Trimming removed 2 bases from V and 2 bases from J; junction bases left unmatched: 10. The CDR3 coding sequence is TGTGCCAGCAGCCAATCCCCCTGGACTAGCGGGGTTACCTACAATGAGCAGTTCTTC. It translates to CASSQSPWTSGVTYNEQFF.

This clonotype was counted at least ten times. The genes are TRBV18 and TRBJ2-2; D ambiguous. The CDR3 is made up of 16 amino acids. The V and J ends lost 1 base and 3 bases respectively, with 12 bases between them. The germline V gene encodes CDR1 KGHSH and CDR2 LQKENI. The chain's CDR3 is CASSPQGVRYTGELFF. CDR3 DNA sequence: TGTGCCAGCTCACCACAGGGTGTCCGCTACACCGGGGAGCTGTTTTTT.

This clonotype was recorded many times. The chain links TRBV6-1 to TRBJ2-1; 7 bases agree with TRBD2. The CDR3 extends over 16 amino acids. V dropped 6 bases and J dropped 4; count of bases not matched to a gene: 12. The V gene's germline CDR1 is MNHNS and CDR2 SASEGT. The CDR3 nucleotides read TGTGCCAGCAGCCCCCCAGGAGCGGGGATTTACAATGAGCAGTTCTTC. This translates into CASSPPGAGIYNEQFF.

This clonotype was found many times. J is TRBJ2-2 and V is TRBV18; unclear D gene. Germline assignment: CDR1 KGHSH and CDR2 LQKENI. Trimming shortened V by 0 bases and J by 6 bases, and 11 bases separated the two germline ends. This CDR3 is built from 15 residues. CDR3 protein: CASSPPTSEAGELFF. DNA of the CDR3: TGTGCCAGCTCACCACCGACCAGCGAAGCCGGGGAGCTGTTTTTT.

The genes are TRBV28 and TRBJ2-1, with 9 bases matching TRBD2. This CDR3 spans 14 amino acids. The V segment lost 6 bases and the J segment 8 bases; nucleotides outside the gene matches: 8. The germline V gene encodes CDR1 MDHEN and CDR2 SYDVKM. As DNA, the CDR3 is TGTGCCAGCAGCCGGGGGACTAGCCGAGATGAGCAGTTCTTC. It codes for CASSRGTSRDEQFF.

This clonotype has ten or more counts. This rearrangement joins TRBV28 to TRBJ1-5; tentatively, D is TRBD1 (6 bases). Germline V gene lookup returns CDR1 MDHEN and CDR2 SYDVKM. The CDR3 is made up of 15 amino acids. The germline V and J ends were trimmed by 3 bases and 2 bases, with 11 bases remaining between them. DNA of the CDR3: TGTGCCAGCAGTTTTCGGGACATCCGCAATCAGCCCCAGCATTTT. Residues: CASSFRDIRNQPQHF.

This sequence joins TRBV28 and TRBJ1-5; 7 bases fit TRBD1. V gave up 6 bases and J gave up 3 bases; unmatched junction bases: 14. The CDR3 totals 17 residues. Germline loops: CDR1 MDHEN, CDR2 SYDVKM. CDR3 loop: CASSPPVGTVTNQPQHF. CDR3 sequence (DNA): TGTGCCAGCAGCCCCCCGGTCGGGACAGTTACCAATCAGCCCCAGCATTTT.

This clonotype was counted ten times or more. The chain joins TRBV4-1 to TRBJ1-2; D is possibly TRBD1 (5 bases). Germline assignment: CDR1 MGHRA and CDR2 YSYEKL. This CDR3 has 14 residues. V was clipped by 5 bases and J by 5 bases, with 15 bases between them. The chain's CDR3 is CASSSERGEYGYTF. The CDR3 DNA sequence: TGCGCCAGCAGCTCCGAAAGGGGAGAATATGGCTACACCTTC.

This clonotype was seen a handful of times. The chain employs TRBV11-3 and TRBJ2-4; D is ambiguous. Trimming stripped 1 base from V and 6 bases from J, with 7 bases between. CDR1 and CDR2 from the germline V gene are SGHNT and YENEEA. The CDR3 is 13 amino acids. CDR3 residues: CASSLGPLNIQYF. The CDR3, as DNA: TGTGCCAGCAGCTTAGGACCATTAAACATTCAGTACTTC.

The chain combines TRBV19 with TRBJ1-5, with D maybe TRBD1 (5 bases). The V gene's germline CDR1 is LNHDA and CDR2 SQIVND (reference sequence). V lost 6 bases to trimming and J lost 7 bases, with 16 bases between them. The CDR3 has 14 residues. CDR3 bases: TGTGCCAGTAGGCCGGTGGGGAGGGGCCAGCCCCAGCATTTT. Protein: CASRPVGRGQPQHF.

The chain joins TRBV7-9 to TRBJ2-4, with D unclear. Germline V gene sequence: CDR1 SEHNR, CDR2 FQNEAQ (reference sequence). Trimming took 8 bases from V and 6 from J, leaving 8 bases between them. The CDR3 loop spans 11 amino acids. CDR3 sequence reads: CASQGLNIQYF. The CDR3 DNA sequence: TGTGCCAGCCAAGGATTAAACATTCAGTACTTC.

The J gene is TRBJ2-2, the V gene TRBV9, with TRBD1 matching 7 bases. The CDR3 has 15 residues. The J segment lost 7 bases and the V segment lost 4 bases, leaving 10 bases of the junction unmatched. The germline V gene encodes CDR1 SGDLS and CDR2 YYNGEE. In DNA form, the CDR3 reads TGTGCCAGCAGCCCAGACGATACAGGGGTCGGGGAGCTGTTTTTT. Encoded protein: CASSPDDTGVGELFF.